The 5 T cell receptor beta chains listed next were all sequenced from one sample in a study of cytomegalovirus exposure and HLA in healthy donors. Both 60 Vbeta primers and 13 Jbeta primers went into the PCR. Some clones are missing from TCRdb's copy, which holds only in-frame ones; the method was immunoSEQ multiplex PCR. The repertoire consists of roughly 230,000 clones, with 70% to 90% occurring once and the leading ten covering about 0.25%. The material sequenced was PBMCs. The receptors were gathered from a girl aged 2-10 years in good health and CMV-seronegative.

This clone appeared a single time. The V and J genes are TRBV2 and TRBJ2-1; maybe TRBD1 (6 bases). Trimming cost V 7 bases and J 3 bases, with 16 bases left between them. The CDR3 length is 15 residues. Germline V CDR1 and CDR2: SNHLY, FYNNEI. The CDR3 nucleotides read TGTGCCAGCATCGGACAGCCCGCTTACTACAATGAGCAGTTCTTC. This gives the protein CASIGQPAYYNEQFF.

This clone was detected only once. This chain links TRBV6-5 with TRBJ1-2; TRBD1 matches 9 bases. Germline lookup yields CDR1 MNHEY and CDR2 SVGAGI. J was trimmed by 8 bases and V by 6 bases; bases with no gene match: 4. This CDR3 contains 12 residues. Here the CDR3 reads CASRTGGRGYTF. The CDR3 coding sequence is TGTGCCAGCAGAACAGGGGGCCGGGGCTACACCTTC.

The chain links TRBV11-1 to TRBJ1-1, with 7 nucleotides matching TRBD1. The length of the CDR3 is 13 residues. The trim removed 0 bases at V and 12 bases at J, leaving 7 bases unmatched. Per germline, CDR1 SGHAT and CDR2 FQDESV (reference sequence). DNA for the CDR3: TGTGCCAGCAGCTTAGCGGAGGGGGCGCGGACTTTCTTT. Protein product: CASSLAEGARTFF.

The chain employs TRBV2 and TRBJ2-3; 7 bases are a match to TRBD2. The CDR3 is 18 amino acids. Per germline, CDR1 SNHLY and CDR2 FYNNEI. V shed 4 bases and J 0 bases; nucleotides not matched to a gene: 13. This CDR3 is CASSVVLAVLFSTDTQYF. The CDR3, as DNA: TGTGCCAGCAGTGTCGTTCTAGCGGTTCTTTTTAGCACAGATACGCAGTATTTT.

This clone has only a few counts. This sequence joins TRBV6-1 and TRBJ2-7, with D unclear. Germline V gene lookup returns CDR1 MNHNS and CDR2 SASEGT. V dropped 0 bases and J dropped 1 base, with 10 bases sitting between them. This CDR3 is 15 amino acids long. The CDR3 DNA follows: TGTGCCAGCAGTGAAGCGCTAGTATATTCCTACGAGCAGTACTTC. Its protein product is CASSEALVYSYEQYF.